This T cell receptor beta chain was found in a study of T cells after posttransplantation cyclophosphamide (dated by TCRdb to 2016 to 2017). Context from the whole study: Using TRB sequencing, the study followed how the T cell repertoire rebuilt after myeloablative bone marrow transplantation with posttransplantation cyclophosphamide given as GVHD prophylaxis. Samples from 35 to 45 PTCy-treated patients, along with samples from some 16 of their related bone marrow donors, underwent antigen receptor sequencing. TRB sequencing was performed on blood from all 35 or so PTCy patients with 1-year posttransplant specimens. Public TRB sequences were queried against a database of over 3,000 sequences associated with responses to pathogens, tumor antigens, self-antigens and alloantigens. Up to 3 additional blood samples from 2 to 5.2 years after transplant were also TRB-sequenced in 3 patients, as was pretransplant blood from several patients. Because TRA and TRB clonality correlated tightly in several samples, later TCR analyses were limited to TRB.

Genomic DNA was used for TRB sequencing, which was performed with the immunoSEQ assay at survey resolution or with the hsTCRB kit. In the paper's pipeline: The immunoSEQ software handled initial read processing, and the LymphoSeq R package was used for repertoire analyses. Clonality was computed as 1 minus normalized Shannon entropy, and a Gini coefficient was also calculated for each TRB dataset. To infer phenotypes in unsorted samples, TRB sequences from sorted subsets of the recipient or donor were mapped onto the unsorted samples of the same recipient. Sourced from immuneACCESS, this table was stored by TCRdb with only in-frame sequences that have V and J called. A share of the clones is absent; for the studies checked, an unresolved V gene accounts for under half, and the remainder has no known explanation. Clone size and the V and J calls come from that table; the DNA yielded D and trimming. The sample profile shows 25,000 or so clones; 86% of them were found once. The ten largest clones add up to about 6.3% of the sample.

Summary of the overall study and its limitations: Across approximately 41 patients, TRB clonality was highly associated with recipient CMV seropositivity and CMV reactivation, and PTCy diversity was similar to diversity in CNI/methotrexate controls. Donor-recipient similarity was low at 1-2 months but increased during the first year, and donor CD8+ memory clones often dominated later blood repertoires. The TRB repertoires of T cells infiltrating skin or the GI tract showed only limited overlap with the TRB repertoires found in blood.

This clone appeared once. Its antigen is currently not known. No qualities accompany the bases; no much larger clone lies one base away. Taken from cysteine to phenylalanine, the CDR3 has 12 residues. Here the CDR3 DNA is all that survives: 36 bases in frame from base 1. The germline V gene sets CDR1 to SQVTM and CDR2 to ANQGSEA. The junction carries 11 bases between V and J, which are trimmed by 2 bases and 9 bases respectively. The PTCy-treated patients were enrolled in a prospective multi-institutional clinical trial. Peripheral blood and bone marrow mononuclear cells were isolated by Ficoll-Hypaque density centrifugation and were cryopreserved.

The sequencing input was PBMCs. The rearrangement combines TRBV29-1 with TRBJ2-1; D gene: possibly TRBD1, on 6 matching bases. The clonotype was recovered from a woman aged 55 to 70 with a blood cancer, CMV-positive, and with a related stem cell donor. The CDR3 region has the sequence CSVERDTTEQFF. The DNA sequence is TGCAGCGTTGAAAGGGACACTACTGAGCAGTTCTTC.